The clone carrying this T cell receptor (beta chain) was counted only a few times. Its target is unknown. The junction departs from germline at one end; a sequencing error may be responsible. TCR cDNA was made by 5'RACE template switching, adding a universal primer site and UMIs. MiXCR, run by TCRdb on the 5' RACE reads, gives a single entry per CDR3 protein. The sample has 360,000 or so distinct CDR3 sequences; around a tenth are singletons. This CDR3 has 16 residues. Germline CDR1 SGDLS, CDR2 YYNGEE. The sample comes from a study of T cells after yellow fever vaccination. General study points: Researchers report a weaker secondary response that nonetheless peaked faster, day 5 versus 15.

This receptor was identified in a young man who received the YFV17D yellow fever vaccine. This specimen consisted of PBMCs, obtained on the day of the first yellow fever vaccination. The V gene is TRBV9, the J gene TRBJ1-4; tentatively, D is TRBD1 (5 bases). CDR3 sequence (DNA): TGTGCCAGCAGCGTAGAAGGACACCCAACAGCGGGGGGGGTGATTTTT. This encodes CASSVEGHPTAGGVIF.